Below, 9 T cell receptor beta chains from the same sample are listed, as sequenced in a study of resident and recirculating memory T cells in vitiligo. Only in-frame clones appear in the TCRdb table, and some are missing; sequencing was by immunoSEQ multiplex PCR. The sample includes 40,000 to 45,000 clones, about nine tenths of them seen just once. Sequencing was performed on blood. These TCRs come from a male donor with vitiligo.

The gene calls are TRBV9 and TRBJ2-3; a weak D match, TRBD2 (7 bases). The CDR3 sequence is 19 residues long. Germline CDR1 SGDLS, CDR2 YYNGEE. V shed 3 bases and J shed 2 bases, with 25 bases lying between them. CDR3 sequence: CASSATPRGPRSITDTQYF. CDR3 coding DNA: TGTGCCAGCAGCGCTACGCCGCGGGGGCCCCGATCGATCACAGATACGCAGTATTTT.

The chain links TRBV27 to TRBJ2-7; 9 nucleotides line up with TRBD2. The V gene end was trimmed by 10 bases and the J gene end by 1 base; junction bases not matched to a gene: 8. The CDR3 contains 14 residues. CDR1 and CDR2 (germline): MNHEY, SMNVEV (reference sequence). The CDR3 is CATRTRGGSYEQYF. CDR3 nucleotide sequence: TGTGCCACCAGGACGCGGGGGGGATCCTACGAGCAGTACTTC.

The chain carries TRBV7-9 and TRBJ2-1; 9 bases match TRBD2. Germline lookup yields CDR1 SEHNR and CDR2 FQNEAQ (reference sequence). V lost 7 bases, J lost 5 bases, and 9 bases stayed unmatched. There are 15 residues in the CDR3. CDR3: CASNKRLADHNEQFF. The CDR3 DNA is TGTGCCAGCAATAAAAGACTAGCGGACCACAATGAGCAGTTCTTC.

This clone is medium-sized by share. The chain is built from TRBV30 and TRBJ1-6; D gene unclear. V lost 8 bases and J lost 7, with 18 bases in between. Germline V CDR1 and CDR2: GTSNPN, SVGIG (reference sequence). The CDR3 sequence is 14 residues long. CDR3 DNA: TGTGCCGGGATGAGAGGGTTTACCAATTCACCCCTCCACTTT. As protein: CAGMRGFTNSPLHF.

This sequence joins TRBV7-2 and TRBJ2-7, with D perhaps TRBD1 (5 bases). In germline, CDR1 is SGHTA, CDR2 FQGNSA. This CDR3 spans 15 amino acids. V was cut by 5 bases and J by 10 bases, with 24 bases left in between. The CDR3 spells CASSQGHYKPTKQYF. The DNA for the CDR3 is TGTGCCAGCAGCCAAGGACACTACAAACCTACGAAACAGTACTTC. Together with reference TRBV7-2 and TRBJ2-7, the CDR3 gives the full variable domain: GAGVSQSPSNKVTEKGKDVELRCDPISGHTALYWYRQSLGQGLEFLIYFQGNSAPDKSGLPSDRFSAERTGGSVSTLTIQRTQQEDSAVYLCASSQGHYKPTKQYFGPGTRLTVT.

V and J are TRBV6-5 and TRBJ1-1; weak D call: TRBD1 (5 bases). Trimming took 8 bases from V and 0 from J, leaving 13 bases between them. The germline V gene encodes CDR1 MNHEY and CDR2 SVGAGI. The CDR3 consists of 14 residues. CDR3 region: CASWGDGMNTEAFF. The CDR3 DNA sequence: TGTGCCAGCTGGGGGGACGGCATGAACACTGAAGCTTTCTTT.

V is TRBV18 and J is TRBJ1-1, with D possibly being TRBD1 (5 bases). In germline, CDR1 is KGHSH, CDR2 LQKENI. The V and J ends lost 5 bases and 2 bases respectively, with 12 bases between them. This CDR3 is 14 amino acids long. This CDR3 reads CASSTRDFNTEAFF. The CDR3 DNA reads TGTGCCAGCTCAACCAGGGACTTTAACACTGAAGCTTTCTTT.

For this clone: The same CDR3 also results from other DNA sequences found in this sample. This chain links TRBV7-2 with TRBJ1-3; no definite D call. The length of the CDR3 is 14 residues. Trimming took off 1 base at V and 0 bases at J, with 4 bases between the two ends. CDR1 is SGHTA and CDR2 is FQGNSA in the germline V gene. CDR3 DNA sequence: TGTGCCAGCAGCTTAGTTAGCTCTGGAAACACCATATATTTT. Residues: CASSLVSSGNTIYF. Filled out from reference TRBV7-2 and TRBJ1-3, the complete variable domain reads GAGVSQSPSNKVTEKGKDVELRCDPISGHTALYWYRQSLGQGLEFLIYFQGNSAPDKSGLPSDRFSAERTGGSVSTLTIQRTQQEDSAVYLCASSLVSSGNTIYFGEGSWLTVV.

Only one count was recorded for this clone. V usage is TRBV7-9 and J usage is TRBJ2-2; TRBD1 agrees at 9 bases. The germline gives CDR1 SEHNR, CDR2 FQNEAQ (reference sequence). The CDR3 has 15 amino acids. J gave up 6 bases and V 5 bases, and 7 bases lay outside the gene matches. CDR3 sequence: CASSTGTGSPGELFF. The CDR3, as DNA: TGTGCCAGCAGCACCGGGACAGGGTCGCCCGGGGAGCTGTTTTTT.